This T cell receptor (beta chain) was recovered during a study of T cell clonotyping in hematopoietic cell transplantation (dated by TCRdb to about 2021). As for the study more broadly: Recipient samples taken before transplant were obtained following cytoreduction. A total of 110 to 150 blood samples were collected in the study from roughly 33 consecutive transplant recipients and their related donors. Patients were recruited between September 2015 and January 2017 and followed until September 2020 or death. The investigation overall reported the following: Overlap with donor repertoires was found for only a small fraction of recipient repertoires, with over 95% found to appear de novo at the given depth. The sample size was limited, and CD4 and CD8 repertoire contributions could not be separated because cells were not sorted. Broader posttransplant TCR repertoire diversity was predicted by donor and pretransplant recipient Inverse Simpson Index values. A decrease in recipient TCR diversity was observed after transplant, and a progressive increase in pathologically expanded clonotypes was seen from day 30 to day 180.

The time point label on this specimen signifies: recipient sample about 28 days before transplant, after cytoreduction. Blood samples were obtained from recipients approximately 28 days before transplant and at days 30, 100 and 180 after transplant. Nuclei Lysis Solution was used to extract genomic DNA from fresh or cryopreserved unfractionated peripheral blood mononuclear cells. CDR3 length: 12 amino acids, cysteine to phenylalanine. The DNA shown is the 36-base CDR3, in frame from base 1. A distance of 9 bases separates the germline ends of V and J, which lose 1 base and 9 bases respectively. CDR1 and CDR2 (SGHTA, FQGNSA) derive from the germline V gene. The immunoSEQ assay, a bias-controlled multiplex PCR using V- and J-specific primers, was used to amplify TCR beta CDR3 regions from genomic DNA. A second PCR step added a proprietary barcode and Illumina adapter sequences to the CDR3 amplicons. An Illumina MiSeq instrument was used to sequence the CDR3 libraries. Turning to the authors' computational methods: immunoSEQ Analyzer 3.0 was used for export and quality control, with R Bioconductor and Immunarch used for downstream analyses. Only productive rearrangements in the normalized downsampled data set went into calculating the repertoire metrics. Pathologically expanded clonotypes were defined as those larger than 5 templates in the normalized cohort. The Inverse Simpson Index served as the measure of repertoire diversity. CMV-specificity analyses were carried out on the non-normalized data set to capture all clonotypes. In its TCRdb copy, this immuneACCESS table keeps in-frame sequences only and misses some clones. Where compared with another copy, unresolved V genes explain less than half of these, and the others have no known cause. V and J calls plus clone size are reproduced from that table; the DNA served to infer D and trimming. Counted in this sample were tens of thousands of clones; around three quarters of them appeared once. The ten biggest clones cover around 7% of the sample.

A remark on this clone: Its specific antigen is unknown. Qualities for individual bases were not recorded, and no much larger clone is one base off.

The sequence derives from a woman under 40 with chronic myeloid leukemia. Some clones in this sample may be carry-over from other donors' samples. The sequence links TRBV7-2 to TRBJ2-5, with the D gene call left open. The material was peripheral blood mononuclear cells, obtained before stem cell transplant. DNA sequence: TGTGCCAGCAGCTTAGAGACAAAGGCCCAGTACTTC. Translated, it reads CASSLETKAQYF.